This entry is about one T cell receptor beta chain. The antigen this receptor binds is unknown. Per-base quality was not reported, and no clone a single base away is much larger than it. The data were obtained in a study of T-cell memory formation after mild COVID-19 (dated by TCRdb to the early 2020s). At the level of the whole study: TCR sequence clusters from the two donors were found to be largely donor specific. In two donors, T-cell clones that expanded and contracted after mild COVID-19 were followed by sequencing TCRalpha and TCRbeta repertoires longitudinally. The cohort was made up of two young adult volunteers, one female and one male, who were previously healthy.

Reading the germline V gene gives CDR1 SGHRS and CDR2 YFSETQ. The CDR3, from cysteine to phenylalanine, totals 14 residues. This entry keeps only the CDR3 DNA: 42 bases, framed from base 1. V lost 5 bases and J lost 2 bases; the stretch between them is 13 bases long. Study-wide findings and limitations: The study covered only a couple of mild cases, and larger cohorts including severe cases with pre-infection samples were considered necessary. Some responding clones were detected in pre-infection memory, suggesting pre-existing cross-reactive memory T cells joined the SARS-CoV-2 response. Contracting CD4+ clones appeared mostly in the CM and EM memory subsets, whereas CD8+ clones were enriched in EMRA. Balanced CD4/CD8 phenotypes were observed for clones contracting from day 15 to 85, whereas a bias towards CD4+ was observed for a second wave of clones expanding from day 15 to 37. SARS-CoV-2 specificity of the second-wave clones peaking on day 37 was not confirmed.

The sequencer listed for this sample is Illumina NovaSeq 6000. TCRalpha and TCRbeta cDNA libraries were built by 5'RACE with constant-segment primers, adding sample barcodes and unique molecular identifiers. RNA was extracted from every sample with Trizol reagent. Libraries were amplified in two PCR steps, with a second sample barcode and Illumina TruSeq adapters added in the second step. Sequencing of libraries was performed on an Illumina NovaSeq with 2 x 150 bp paired-end reads. On the study's bioinformatics: Demultiplexing of reads and collapsing into UMI-guided consensus sequences were performed with migec v1.2.7. Using mixcr v2.1.11, UMI consensuses were aligned to TRA and TRB V and J templates and then assembled into clonotypes. Expanded or contracted clonotypes were those called significant by both edgeR and NoisET, with noise models trained on biological replicates. edgeR calls used a false discovery rate-adjusted p below 0.01 and a log2 fold-change threshold of 1. As an exploratory analysis of dynamics, PCA with hierarchical clustering was applied to max-normalized trajectories of the 1000 most abundant clonotypes. The CD4 or CD8 phenotype of responding clones was assigned using the separately sequenced CD4+ and CD8+ repertoires. Using fastp trimming at Q25 and MiXCR clonotype assembly, TCRdb reanalyzed the public sequencing data and kept in-frame beta chains. Entries are consolidated by CDR3 protein sequence, retaining the most common genes and DNA. The V and J calls were determined by TCRdb, not by the authors. The sample table contains hundreds of thousands of distinct CDR3 sequences; only one count was recorded for 20% of them. The ten largest account for approximately 13% of the sample.

Ficoll-Paque density gradient centrifugation was the method used to isolate PBMCs. The sequence joins TRBV5-1 to TRBJ1-1, with the D gene too uncertain to name. The sample comprised PBMCs or a T cell subset sorted from them (not recorded which). The source is an adult woman who had mild COVID-19 (a few samples of this study predate the infection). The sample titles of this study are shuffled in the database, so cell type and time point are left out; the donor was told from shared clones. The DNA reads TGCGCCAGCAGTCCCGAGGGCCTAAACACTGAAGCTTTCTTT. It codes for CASSPEGLNTEAFF.